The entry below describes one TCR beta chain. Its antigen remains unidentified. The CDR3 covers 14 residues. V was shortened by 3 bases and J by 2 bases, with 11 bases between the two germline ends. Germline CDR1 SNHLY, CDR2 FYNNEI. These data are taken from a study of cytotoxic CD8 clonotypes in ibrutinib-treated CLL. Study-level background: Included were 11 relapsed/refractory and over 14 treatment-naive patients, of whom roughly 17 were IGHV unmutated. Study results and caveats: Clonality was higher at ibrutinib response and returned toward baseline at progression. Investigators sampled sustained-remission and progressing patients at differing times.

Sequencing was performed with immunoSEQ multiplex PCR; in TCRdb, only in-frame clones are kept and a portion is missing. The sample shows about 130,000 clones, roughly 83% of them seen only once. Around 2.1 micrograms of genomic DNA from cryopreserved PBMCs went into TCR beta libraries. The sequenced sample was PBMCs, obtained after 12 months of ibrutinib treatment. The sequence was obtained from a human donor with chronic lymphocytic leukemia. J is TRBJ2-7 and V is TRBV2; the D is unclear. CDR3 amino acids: CASSDPDKPYEQYF. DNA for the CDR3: TGTGCCAGCAGTGATCCTGACAAACCCTACGAGCAGTACTTC.